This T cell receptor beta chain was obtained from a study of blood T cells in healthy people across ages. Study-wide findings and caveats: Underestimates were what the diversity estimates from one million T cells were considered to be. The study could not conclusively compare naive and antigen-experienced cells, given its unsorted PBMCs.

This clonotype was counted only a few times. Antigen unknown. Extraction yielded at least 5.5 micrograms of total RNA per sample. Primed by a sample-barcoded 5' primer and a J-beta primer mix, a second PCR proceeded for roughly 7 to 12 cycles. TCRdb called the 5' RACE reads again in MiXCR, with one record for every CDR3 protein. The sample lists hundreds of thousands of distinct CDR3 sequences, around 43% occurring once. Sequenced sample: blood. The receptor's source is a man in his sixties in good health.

The CDR3 reads CASSFAGREDSPLHF. DNA of the CDR3: TGTGCCAGCAGTTTTGCGGGTAGGGAGGATTCACCCCTCCACTTT. The chain is built from TRBV12-3 or TRBV12-4 and TRBJ1-6; the D is unclear. The V end was cut by 3 bases, the J end by 8 bases, with 14 bases between. This CDR3 is 15 amino acids long.